One and the same sample provided the 25 T cell receptor beta chains below, sequenced in a study of PD-1 blockade in classical Hodgkin lymphoma. Following autologous stem cell transplantation, relapse occurred in every patient, and exposure to brentuximab vedotin varied. Method: immunoSEQ multiplex PCR; TCRdb's copy keeps in-frame clones and lacks some. In the table there are 55,000 to 60,000 clones, approximately 89% of which are singletons. The sequencing used peripheral blood mononuclear cells (PBMCs), collected before the second cycle of nivolumab. These receptors all come from a human donor with classical Hodgkin lymphoma.

This sequence joins TRBV5-1 and TRBJ2-7; D is perhaps TRBD2 (5 bases). V lost 1 base and J 3 bases, leaving 14 bases between the germline ends. CDR3 length: 15 amino acids. Germline V CDR1 and CDR2: SGHRS, YFSETQ. The CDR3 sequence: CASSLMWGDRYEQYF. The CDR3 DNA reads as TGCGCCAGCAGCTTGATGTGGGGAGACCGCTACGAGCAGTACTTC.

The CDR3 sequence is CASDAKQGIYEQYF. Written as DNA, the CDR3 is TGTGCCAGCGATGCGAAACAGGGTATCTACGAGCAGTACTTC. This chain joins TRBV6-8 and TRBJ2-7; possible D gene TRBD1, 6 bases. The CDR3 length is 14 residues. CDR1 and CDR2 from the germline V gene are MNHGY and SAAAGT. V lost 8 bases and J 3 bases, leaving 17 bases between the germline ends.

This chain joins TRBV4-3 and TRBJ2-1; TRBD2 matches at 7 bases. CDR1 is LGHNA and CDR2 is YSLEER in the germline V gene. With 1 base clipped from V and 10 bases from J, the junction kept 10 bases outside the gene matches. The CDR3 consists of 15 residues. CDR3 sequence reads: CASSQGYLREWEQFF. The CDR3 nucleotides read TGCGCCAGCAGCCAAGGCTACCTGCGGGAGTGGGAGCAGTTCTTC.

This clone was observed a handful of times. This sequence joins TRBV7-3 and TRBJ2-3; 9 bases fit TRBD1. The germline V gene encodes CDR1 SGHTA and CDR2 FQGTGA. V lost 3 bases, J lost 2 bases, and 3 bases stayed unmatched. The length of the CDR3 is 15 residues. This CDR3 is CASSFGQGFTDTQYF. The DNA for the CDR3 is TGTGCCAGCAGCTTCGGACAGGGGTTCACAGATACGCAGTATTTT.

The rearrangement uses TRBV5-1 and TRBJ2-1, with D perhaps TRBD2 (6 bases). Per the germline V gene, CDR1 is SGHRS and CDR2 is YFSETQ. The CDR3 sequence is 11 residues long. Trimming took off 4 bases at V and 15 bases at J, with 14 bases between the two ends. The CDR3 spells CASSGGLFPFF. CDR3 bases: TGCGCCAGCAGCGGGGGACTCTTTCCGTTCTTC.

The chain joins TRBV5-5 to TRBJ1-5, with 11 bases that match TRBD1. This CDR3 is 15 amino acids long. V lost 5 bases, J lost 4 bases, and 5 bases stayed unmatched. CDR1 is SGHKS, CDR2 YYEKEE, per germline (reference sequence). This CDR3 reads CASSGTGGTNQPQHF. Written as DNA, the CDR3 is TGTGCCAGCAGTGGGACAGGGGGTACGAATCAGCCCCAGCATTTT.

This chain uses TRBV30 with TRBJ1-1; 8 bases match TRBD1. This CDR3 contains 13 residues. CDR1 is GTSNPN, CDR2 SVGIG, per germline (reference sequence). J lost 5 bases, V lost 4 bases, and 6 bases had no gene match. CDR3 loop: CAWTDRGWTEAFF. DNA for the CDR3: TGTGCCTGGACCGACAGGGGATGGACTGAAGCTTTCTTT. The full variable domain, its missing parts supplied by reference TRBV30 and TRBJ1-1, is SQTIHQWPATLVQPVGSPLSLECTVEGTSNPNLYWYRQAAGRGLQLLFYSVGIGQISSEVPQNLSASRPQDRQFILSSKKLLLSDSGFYLCAWTDRGWTEAFFGQGTRLTVV.

The CDR3 DNA follows: TGCAGCGCCACAGGGGGCGACGCCAAAAACATTCAGTACTTC. This encodes CSATGGDAKNIQYF. This chain uses TRBV29-1 with TRBJ2-4, with 9 bases aligning to TRBD1. V was pared by 7 bases and J by 1 base, with 5 bases of the junction left unmatched. This CDR3 has 14 residues. Germline V lookup: CDR1 SQVTM, CDR2 ANQGSEA.

The chain uses TRBV6-5 and TRBJ1-3; 9 positions agree with TRBD1. This CDR3 region has 13 residues. The germline gives CDR1 MNHEY, CDR2 SVGAGI. Trimming at V came to 5 bases and at J to 6 bases, leaving 2 bases not matched to a gene. The CDR3 spells CASSLQGANTIYF. As DNA, the CDR3 is TGTGCCAGCAGTCTACAGGGGGCAAACACCATATATTTT.

The chain couples TRBV10-2 to TRBJ1-3; D is uncertain. Trimming cost V 3 bases and J 1 base, with 13 bases left between them. Germline V gene lookup returns CDR1 WSHSY and CDR2 SAAADI. This CDR3 region has 16 residues. The CDR3 sequence is CASSDTELTSGNTIYF. The DNA of the CDR3 is TGCGCCAGCAGTGATACAGAGCTCACTTCTGGAAACACCATATATTTT.

This chain uses TRBV6-6 with TRBJ2-2; D gene uncertain. Germline V lookup: CDR1 MNHNY, CDR2 SVGAGI (reference sequence). V lost 4 bases and J 4 bases, leaving 10 bases between the germline ends. CDR3 length: 14 amino acids. CDR3 nucleotides: TGTGCCAGCAGTTCAGACTCAATCACCGGGGAGCTGTTTTTT. This codes for CASSSDSITGELFF.

The J gene is TRBJ2-7, the V gene TRBV18, with D possibly called TRBD1 or TRBD2 (5 bases each). This CDR3 has 17 residues. V gave up 3 bases and J gave up 0 bases, with 18 bases separating them. CDR1 and CDR2 from the germline V gene are KGHSH and LQKENI. The DNA for the CDR3 is TGTGCCAGCTCACCGGGGCTAGGGGACCGAGACTCCTACGAGCAGTACTTC. As protein: CASSPGLGDRDSYEQYF.

The chain combines TRBV27 with TRBJ2-3; the D gene is possibly TRBD1 (5 bases). This CDR3 region has 17 residues. From germline, CDR1 is MNHEY and CDR2 SMNVEV (reference sequence). Trimming took off 3 bases at V and 0 bases at J, with 16 bases between the two ends. The CDR3 loop is CASSFQGPRFSTDTQYF. In DNA form, the CDR3 reads TGTGCCAGCAGTTTCCAGGGCCCCCGGTTTAGCACAGATACGCAGTATTTT.

V and J are TRBV6-6 and TRBJ2-5; maybe TRBD1 (5 bases). The CDR3 contains 16 residues. The V end lost 0 bases, the J end lost 5 bases, and 16 bases lay between the germline ends. The germline V gene encodes CDR1 MNHNY and CDR2 SVGAGI (reference sequence). CDR3 in amino acids: CASSYSPGPPGETQYF. Here the CDR3 DNA reads TGTGCCAGCAGTTACTCGCCTGGGCCACCAGGGGAGACCCAGTACTTC.

J is TRBJ1-3 and V is TRBV29-1; D possibly corresponds to TRBD1 (6 bases). The germline CDR1 and CDR2 sequences are SQVTM and ANQGSEA. V lost 0 bases and J 1 base, leaving 13 bases between the germline ends. The CDR3 consists of 16 residues. The chain's CDR3 is CSVEDLRGASGNTIYF. For the CDR3, the DNA is TGCAGCGTTGAAGATTTGAGGGGGGCGTCTGGAAACACCATATATTTT.

This clone was seen just once. The rearrangement joins TRBV27 to TRBJ2-3; 9 bases align to TRBD2. CDR3 length: 15 residues. V lost 4 bases and J lost 4; bases outside the gene matches: 6. Germline V gives CDR1 MNHEY, CDR2 SMNVEV (reference sequence). CDR3: CASSSTTSGADTQYF. As DNA, the CDR3 is TGTGCCAGCAGTTCCACGACTAGCGGCGCAGATACGCAGTATTTT.

The chain combines TRBV27 with TRBJ2-5, with TRBD2 identical over 7 bases. Germline V CDR1 and CDR2: MNHEY, SMNVEV (reference sequence). CDR3 size: 13 residues. J was trimmed by 4 bases and V by 1 base; bases with no gene match: 0. Here the CDR3 reads CASSLWGGETQYF. CDR3 coding DNA: TGTGCCAGCAGTTTATGGGGGGGAGAGACCCAGTACTTC.

V is TRBV5-4 and J is TRBJ1-6; TRBD1 aligns across 9 bases. Looked up from germline, CDR1 is SGHNT and CDR2 is YYREEE (reference sequence). The CDR3 covers 16 residues. The V gene end was trimmed by 0 bases and the J gene end by 6 bases; junction bases not matched to a gene: 4. DNA of the CDR3: TGTGCCAGCAGCTTGGGGTACAGGGGGCTTAATTCACCCCTCCACTTT. Its protein product is CASSLGYRGLNSPLHF.

The chain recombines TRBV27 with TRBJ2-7; 8 bases match TRBD1. The CDR3 totals 17 residues. Per the germline V gene, CDR1 is MNHEY and CDR2 is SMNVEV (reference sequence). The junction had 14 bases not matched to a gene; V was cut back by 4 bases and J by 3 bases. This CDR3 is CASSSAGQGRFFYEQYF. The CDR3 DNA reads TGTGCCAGCAGTTCCGCAGGACAGGGACGGTTTTTCTACGAGCAGTACTTC.

The chain is built from TRBV7-9 and TRBJ1-5; tentative D call: TRBD1 (6 bases). Germline assignment: CDR1 SEHNR and CDR2 FQNEAQ (reference sequence). The CDR3 runs to 15 residues. Trimming stripped 5 bases from V and 5 bases from J, with 16 bases between. DNA of the CDR3: TGTGCCAGCAGCGGAGAGCCACAGGGACATCAGCCCCAGCATTTT. It encodes CASSGEPQGHQPQHF. The entire variable domain, with the rest obtained from reference TRBV7-9 and TRBJ1-5, is as follows: DTGVSQNPRHKITKRGQNVTFRCDPISEHNRLYWYRQTLGQGPEFLTYFQNEAQLEKSRLLSDRFSAERPKGSFSTLEIQRTEQGDSAMYLCASSGEPQGHQPQHFGDGTRLSIL.

The rearrangement links TRBV21-1 to TRBJ2-1; TRBD2, as called in the table, went unchecked against the DNA. TRBV21-1 is termed a pseudogene. The CDR3 spans 12 residues. CDR3 sequence: CASSKQESGQFF. The DNA for the CDR3 is TGTGCCAGCAGCAAGCAAGAGAGTGGGCAGTTCTTC.

The chain employs TRBV28 and TRBJ2-3; the match to TRBD2 covers 7 bases. Germline CDR1 reads MDHEN; CDR2 reads SYDVKM. This CDR3 is 14 amino acids long. The ends lost 11 bases at V and 1 base at J; junction bases unmatched: 9. The CDR3 reads CAGSREVGTDTQYF. The CDR3 DNA is TGTGCCGGGTCACGGGAGGTTGGCACAGATACGCAGTATTTT.

J is TRBJ1-3 and V is TRBV5-1; D perhaps matches TRBD1 (6 bases). The germline gives CDR1 SGHRS, CDR2 YFSETQ. CDR3 length equals 14 residues. The germline V and J ends were trimmed by 0 bases and 2 bases, with 6 bases remaining between them. The CDR3 bases are TGCGCCAGCAGCTTGGACAGGGCTGGAAACACCATATATTTT. Translation: CASSLDRAGNTIYF.

This rearrangement joins TRBV7-9 to TRBJ2-3, with TRBD2 identical over 10 bases. The CDR3 loop spans 15 amino acids. Germline CDR1 SEHNR, CDR2 FQNEAQ (reference sequence). Unmatched junction bases numbered 0, after V lost 3 bases and J lost 0 bases. CDR3 protein: CASSFSGGSTDTQYF. The CDR3, as DNA: TGTGCCAGCAGCTTTAGCGGGGGGAGCACAGATACGCAGTATTTT.

V gene TRBV15 combines with J gene TRBJ2-7; 8 nucleotides match TRBD1. The CDR3 consists of 14 residues. Germline CDR1 reads LNHNV; CDR2 reads YYDKDF (reference sequence). With 3 bases clipped from V and 3 bases from J, the junction kept 4 bases outside the gene matches. The CDR3 loop reads CATSSGQGGYEQYF. The CDR3 nucleotides read TGTGCCACCAGCAGCGGACAGGGAGGCTACGAGCAGTACTTC.